The clone carrying this TCR beta chain was seen a handful of times. Its antigen remains unidentified. The V end lost 0 bases, the J end lost 9 bases, and 11 bases lay between the germline ends. Germline CDR1 SGHDN, CDR2 FVKESK. The CDR3 is 13 amino acids. This entry is derived from a study of T cell responses to AZD1222 COVID-19 vaccine. Measured with immunoSEQ multiplex PCR; TCRdb has only the in-frame clones, and not every one. The sample has around 180,000 clones; about 90% are singletons. Whole-study results and caveats: Elevations in Spike-specific TCR breadth and depth followed administration of two AZD1222 doses. Clonal diversity was possibly underestimated; the donors were predominantly white British and more often female. Baseline serostatus was positive in only 5 to 7 AZD1222 recipients. Vaccine-associated CD4 TCRs spanned spike, dominant at 160-218 and 743-854.

The chain carries TRBV14 and TRBJ1-1; weak D call: TRBD1 (5 bases). The receptor's source is an adult in good health. The sample consisted of peripheral blood, taken on day 0 of AZD1222 vaccination. The CDR3 DNA sequence: TGTGCCAGCAGCCAAGATACCCAGGGCCAAGCTTTCTTT. Residues: CASSQDTQGQAFF.